This T cell receptor beta chain was recorded in a study of blood T cell repertoires in COVID-19. Across the whole study: Acute-phase and convalescent COVID-19 samples originated in the United States, Italy and Spain.

Looked up from germline, CDR1 is MNHEY and CDR2 is SMNVEV (reference sequence). Trimming removed 10 bases at V and 0 bases at J, with 21 bases between. The CDR3 length is 16 residues. Authors' analysis steps: Amplification from reference gene primers served as the basis for estimated nucleated cell counts. The repertoire was sequenced with immunoSEQ multiplex PCR; TCRdb's copy has only in-frame clones and lacks some. The DNA gave D and trimming, while V, J and clone size come from that table. This sample carries roughly 410,000 clones, 89% of them seen once, and the ten largest clones take roughly 1.5%.

The sample taken for sequencing was peripheral blood. This chain links TRBV27 with TRBJ2-5, with D possibly matching TRBD1 (5 bases). The clonotype was recovered from a woman aged 40 to 50 with COVID-19, enrolled during active disease. As DNA, the CDR3 is TGTGCCAACAGGACGGCGGTGCCGCGATACCAAGAGACCCAGTACTTC. The encoded protein is CANRTAVPRYQETQYF.